This record covers a single TCR beta chain. This sample was included in a study of human T cells and chemical hapten exposure. On the study more broadly: Affected patients, primarily female, had alopecia areata, totalis or universalis.

The time point is: patch test 1, 2 weeks after DPC sensitization. Treatment here: therapeutic diphenylcyclopropenone sensitization with weekly scalp DPC. People who gave samples had alopecia, were 18 to 70 years old, and were suitable for DPC. Total RNA extraction was carried out from unfractionated whole blood. CDR3 size: 13 residues. V was cut by 3 bases and J by 1 base, with 8 bases left in between. Looked up from germline, CDR1 is DFQATT and CDR2 is SNEGSKA (reference sequence). TCRdb re-analysed the RACE reads in MiXCR, keeping a single row per CDR3 protein. The sample contains fewer than 500,000 distinct CDR3 sequences, nearly 5% of which appear only once.

This chain joins TRBV20-1 and TRBJ2-3; possible D gene TRBD2, 5 bases. Here the sequenced sample was whole blood, taken in connection with sensitization to the hapten diphenylcyclopropenone (DPC). This clonotype was sampled from a woman between 45 and 60 years old with alopecia areata. Some clones in this sample may be carry-over from other donors' samples. The DNA for the CDR3 is TGCAGTGCTAGGCAGGAGGGCACAGATACGCAGTATTTT. Its translation is CSARQEGTDTQYF.